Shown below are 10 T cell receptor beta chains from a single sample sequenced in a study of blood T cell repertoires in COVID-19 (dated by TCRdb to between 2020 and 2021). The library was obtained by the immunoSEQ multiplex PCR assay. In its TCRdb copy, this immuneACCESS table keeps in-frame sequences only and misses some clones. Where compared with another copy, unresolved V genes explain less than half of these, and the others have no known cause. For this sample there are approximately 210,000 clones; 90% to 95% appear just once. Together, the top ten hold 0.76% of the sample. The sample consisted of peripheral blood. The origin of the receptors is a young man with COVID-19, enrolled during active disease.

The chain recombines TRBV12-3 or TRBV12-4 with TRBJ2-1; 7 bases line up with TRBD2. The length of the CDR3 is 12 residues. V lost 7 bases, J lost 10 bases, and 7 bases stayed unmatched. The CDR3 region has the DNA TGTGCCAGCACAGCGTGGGGAGGGGAGCAGTTCTTC. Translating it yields CASTAWGGEQFF.

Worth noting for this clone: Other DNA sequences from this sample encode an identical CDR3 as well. For the CDR3, the DNA is TGCAGCGTTGAGGGCAGGGTAGGCACTGAAGCTTTCTTT. Translated: CSVEGRVGTEAFF. The J gene is TRBJ1-1, the V gene TRBV29-1, with D maybe TRBD1 (5 bases). The CDR3 is 13 residues long. The germline V gene has CDR1 SQVTM and CDR2 ANQGSEA. V lost 3 bases, J lost 4 bases, and 12 bases lay in between.

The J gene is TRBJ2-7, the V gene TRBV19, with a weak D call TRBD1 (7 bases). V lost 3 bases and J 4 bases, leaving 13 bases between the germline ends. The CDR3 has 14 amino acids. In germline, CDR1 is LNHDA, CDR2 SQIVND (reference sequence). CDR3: CASSIGRGEYEQYF. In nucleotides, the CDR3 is TGTGCCAGTAGTATTGGCAGGGGGGAATACGAGCAGTACTTC.

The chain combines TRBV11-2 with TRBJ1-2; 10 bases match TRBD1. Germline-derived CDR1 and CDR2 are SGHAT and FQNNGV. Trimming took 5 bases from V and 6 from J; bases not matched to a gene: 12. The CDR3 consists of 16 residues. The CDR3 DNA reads TGTGCCAGCAGCACCAGACAGGGGGCGCTTCCGGATGGCTACACCTTC. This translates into CASSTRQGALPDGYTF.

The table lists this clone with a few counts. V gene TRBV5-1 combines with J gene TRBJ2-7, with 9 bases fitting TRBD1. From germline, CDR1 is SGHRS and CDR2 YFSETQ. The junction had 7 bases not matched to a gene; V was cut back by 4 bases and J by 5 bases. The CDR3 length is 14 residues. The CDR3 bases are TGCGCCAGCAGCCCAGGGACAGGGTTGGACGAGCAGTACTTC. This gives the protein CASSPGTGLDEQYF.

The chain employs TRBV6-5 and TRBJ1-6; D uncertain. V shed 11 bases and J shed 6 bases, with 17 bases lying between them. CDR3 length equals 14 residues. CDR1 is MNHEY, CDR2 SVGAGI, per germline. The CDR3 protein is CASLSRKTNSPLHF. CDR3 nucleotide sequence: TGTGCCTCTCTATCCAGGAAGACTAATTCACCCCTCCACTTT.

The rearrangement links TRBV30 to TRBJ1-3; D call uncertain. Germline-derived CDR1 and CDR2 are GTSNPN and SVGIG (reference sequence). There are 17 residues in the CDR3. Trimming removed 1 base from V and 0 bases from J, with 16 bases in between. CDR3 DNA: TGTGCCTGGAGTGACACTATACGGCTCAGCTCTGGAAACACCATATATTTT. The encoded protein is CAWSDTIRLSSGNTIYF.

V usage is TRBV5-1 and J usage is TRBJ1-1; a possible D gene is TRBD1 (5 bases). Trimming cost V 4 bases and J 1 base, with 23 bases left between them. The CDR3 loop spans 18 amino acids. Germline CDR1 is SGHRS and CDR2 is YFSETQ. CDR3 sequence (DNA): TGCGCCAGCAGCCCCACGTGGCGGGGCCGAAACCCGAACACTGAAGCTTTCTTT. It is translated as CASSPTWRGRNPNTEAFF.

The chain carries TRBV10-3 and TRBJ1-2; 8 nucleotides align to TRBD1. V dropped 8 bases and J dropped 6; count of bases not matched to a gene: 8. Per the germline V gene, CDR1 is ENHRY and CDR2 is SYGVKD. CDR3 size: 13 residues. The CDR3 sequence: CAIQARGLDGYTF. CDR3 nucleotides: TGTGCCATCCAAGCCAGGGGGCTCGATGGCTACACCTTC.

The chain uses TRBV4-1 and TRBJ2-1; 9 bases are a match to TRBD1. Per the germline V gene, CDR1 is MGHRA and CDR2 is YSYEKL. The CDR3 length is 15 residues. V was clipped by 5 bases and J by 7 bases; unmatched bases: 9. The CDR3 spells CASSSGTGILNEQFF. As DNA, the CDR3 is TGCGCCAGCAGCTCCGGGACAGGGATTTTGAATGAGCAGTTCTTC.